The 32 T cell receptor beta chains given below trace back to one sample, sequenced in a study of beta chain features in type 1 diabetes. cDNA synthesis used the whole RNA isolate, giving expressed TCRB sequences. The method was immunoSEQ multiplex PCR; TCRdb's version includes in-frame clones alone and lacks a portion of them. Among 500,000 to 650,000 clones listed, around 12% were seen once. For these receptors, no antigen is known. Findings and limits, study-wide: Type 1 diabetes patients showed a moderate but significant shortening of TCRB CDR3s in all four CD4+ subsets.

Sequencing was performed on naive CD4+ T cells from blood. Receptors were obtained from a man aged 25-40 years with type 1 diabetes.

The chain joins TRBV27 to TRBJ1-6; 8 bases match TRBD1. CDR3 length: 16 residues. Germline V lookup: CDR1 MNHEY, CDR2 SMNVEV (reference sequence). Germline trimming cut 5 bases from V and 7 bases from J; bases unmatched to any gene: 10. The CDR3 region has the DNA TGTGCCAGCAGTCCCAGTGGGACAGGACGGAATTCACCCCTCCACTTT. Translating gives CASSPSGTGRNSPLHF.

The chain links TRBV7-2 to TRBJ2-7; TRBD1 matches 8 bases. Unmatched junction bases numbered 5, after V lost 2 bases and J lost 2 bases. Germline V gives CDR1 SGHTA, CDR2 FQGNSA. This CDR3 region has 15 residues. This CDR3 reads CASSLRTGIAYEQYF. Here the CDR3 DNA reads TGTGCCAGCAGCTTAAGGACAGGGATAGCCTACGAGCAGTACTTC. Using reference TRBV7-2 and TRBJ2-7 for the parts outside the CDR3, the full variable domain is GAGVSQSPSNKVTEKGKDVELRCDPISGHTALYWYRQSLGQGLEFLIYFQGNSAPDKSGLPSDRFSAERTGGSVSTLTIQRTQQEDSAVYLCASSLRTGIAYEQYFGPGTRLTVT.

Remarks on this clone: The sample holds other DNA sequences that translate to the same CDR3. The chain has TRBV5-8 and TRBJ2-3; no clear D. The germline V and J ends were trimmed by 0 bases and 1 base, with 3 bases remaining between them. The CDR3 is made up of 13 amino acids. Germline lookup yields CDR1 SGHTS and CDR2 YDEGEE. CDR3 sequence reads: CASSLGGTDTQYF. The CDR3 DNA reads as TGTGCCAGCAGCTTGGGGGGCACAGATACGCAGTATTTT.

V gene TRBV7-3 combines with J gene TRBJ2-2; D may be TRBD1 (6 bases). This CDR3 comprises 16 residues. V lost 2 bases and J 1 base, leaving 11 bases between the germline ends. Per the germline V gene, CDR1 is SGHTA and CDR2 is FQGTGA. The CDR3 is CASSLSKGGNTGELFF. The DNA of the CDR3 is TGTGCCAGCAGCTTATCAAAAGGGGGGAACACCGGGGAGCTGTTTTTT.

This clone was seen a few times. This chain connects TRBV5-6 to TRBJ2-2, with 11 bases fitting TRBD1. The germline V gene encodes CDR1 SGHDT and CDR2 YYEEEE. CDR3 length: 16 residues. With V trimmed by 2 bases and J by 6 bases, 6 bases remained unmatched. The CDR3 DNA reads as TGTGCCAGCAGCTTTTACGGGACAGGGGGAGCCGGGGAGCTGTTTTTT. It translates to CASSFYGTGGAGELFF.

In its sample, this clone was seen a few times. This sequence joins TRBV7-2 and TRBJ2-7, with a possible D match to TRBD1 (6 bases). V gave up 8 bases and J gave up 5 bases, with 10 bases separating them. CDR3 length equals 11 residues. CDR1 is SGHTA and CDR2 is FQGNSA in the germline V gene. The CDR3 loop reads CASEKGDEQYF. CDR3 coding DNA: TGTGCCAGCGAAAAGGGGGACGAGCAGTACTTC.

This chain uses TRBV5-4 with TRBJ2-3, with 12 bases lining up with TRBD2. This CDR3 is built from 17 residues. Per germline, CDR1 SGHNT and CDR2 YYREEE (reference sequence). V was clipped by 2 bases and J by 2 bases; unmatched bases: 6. DNA of the CDR3: TGTGCCAGCAGCTTCTACCGGACTAGCGGGGACACAGATACGCAGTATTTT. Residues: CASSFYRTSGDTDTQYF. Together with reference TRBV5-4 and TRBJ2-3, the CDR3 gives the full variable domain: ETGVTQSPTHLIKTRGQQVTLRCSSQSGHNTVSWYQQALGQGPQFIFQYYREEENGRGNFPPRFSGLQFPNYSSELNVNALELDDSALYLCASSFYRTSGDTDTQYFGPGTRLTVL.

The CDR3 sequence: CASFLYPGANSGANVLTF. CDR3 in DNA: TGCGCCAGCTTTCTCTACCCAGGGGCAAACTCTGGGGCCAACGTCCTGACTTTC. The chain combines TRBV5-1 with TRBJ2-6; possibly TRBD1 for D (6 bases). Germline values: CDR1 SGHRS, CDR2 YFSETQ. CDR3 size: 18 residues. The germline V and J ends were trimmed by 7 bases and 0 bases, with 20 bases remaining between them.

The chain couples TRBV5-4 to TRBJ1-2; 7 bases are a match to TRBD1. The V gene end was trimmed by 5 bases and the J gene end by 2 bases; junction bases not matched to a gene: 6. This CDR3 contains 14 residues. Germline CDR1 and CDR2: SGHNT and YYREEE (reference sequence). In DNA form, the CDR3 reads TGTGCCAGCAGTCCGGGGACAGAGAACTATGGCTACACCTTC. Encoded protein: CASSPGTENYGYTF.

V gene TRBV25-1 combines with J gene TRBJ2-3; 8 bases line up with TRBD2. This CDR3 contains 14 residues. Germline CDR1 reads MGHDK; CDR2 reads SYGVNS. V dropped 10 bases and J dropped 2; count of bases not matched to a gene: 8. CDR3 nucleotides: TGTGCCACAGGACTAGCAGGGGTCACAGATACGCAGTATTTT. It is translated as CATGLAGVTDTQYF.

The V and J genes are TRBV5-6 and TRBJ1-6, with no clear D. In germline, CDR1 is SGHDT, CDR2 YYEEEE. Trimming stripped 2 bases from V and 0 bases from J, with 12 bases between. This CDR3 has 17 amino acids. The DNA of the CDR3 is TGTGCCAGCAGCTTTGGAGAGGGTAGCTCCTATAATTCACCCCTCCACTTT. Encoded protein: CASSFGEGSSYNSPLHF.

This rearrangement joins TRBV10-3 to TRBJ2-1, with 8 bases identical to TRBD1. Germline assignment: CDR1 ENHRY and CDR2 SYGVKD. This CDR3 region has 13 residues. The V segment lost 11 bases and the J segment 9 bases; nucleotides outside the gene matches: 12. DNA for the CDR3: TGTGCCCTCCAGGCCAGCGACAGGGGTGAGCAGTTCTTC. This gives the protein CALQASDRGEQFF.

This clone was counted a few times. The gene calls are TRBV29-1 and TRBJ1-1; no definite D call. The germline CDR1 and CDR2 sequences are SQVTM and ANQGSEA. CDR3 length: 14 amino acids. V lost 5 bases, J lost 1 base, and 14 bases lay in between. CDR3 nucleotides: TGCAGCGTTCAACTTAATGGAGCGAACACTGAAGCTTTCTTT. It encodes CSVQLNGANTEAFF.

This clone has a handful of counts. This chain connects TRBV5-1 to TRBJ2-3, with 7 nucleotides matching TRBD1. This CDR3 has 15 residues. CDR1 SGHRS and CDR2 YFSETQ come from the germline V gene. The V segment lost 2 bases and the J segment 2 bases; nucleotides outside the gene matches: 5. CDR3 amino acids: CASSLQGNPTDTQYF. In DNA form, the CDR3 reads TGCGCCAGCAGCTTACAGGGGAACCCCACAGATACGCAGTATTTT.

The chain joins TRBV27 to TRBJ2-5, with D unclear. V was shortened by 3 bases and J by 11 bases, with 10 bases between the two germline ends. CDR1 is MNHEY, CDR2 SMNVEV, per germline (reference sequence). The CDR3 sequence is 11 residues long. The CDR3 nucleotides are TGTGCCAGCAGTTTCATGGGTCGGCAGTACTTC. Its protein product is CASSFMGRQYF.

The chain joins TRBV7-6 to TRBJ2-4; D remains unclear. The CDR3 is 11 amino acids. V was trimmed by 1 base and J by 14 bases, leaving 9 bases between them. Germline CDR1 and CDR2: SGHVS and FNYEAQ. The CDR3 nucleotides read TGTGCCAGCAGCTTAGAGGTGCAGGAGTACTTC. As protein: CASSLEVQEYF.

The V call is TRBV19, the J call TRBJ2-5; possibly TRBD1 for D (5 bases). This CDR3 has 15 amino acids. Per the germline V gene, CDR1 is LNHDA and CDR2 is SQIVND (reference sequence). Trimming cost V 5 bases and J 5 bases, with 18 bases left between them. DNA of the CDR3: TGTGCCAGTAGTTTTCACAACCAGGGCAGGGAGACCCAGTACTTC. Its translation: CASSFHNQGRETQYF.

The V and J genes are TRBV11-3 and TRBJ2-3; D possibly corresponds to TRBD2 (6 bases). The CDR3 runs 14 residues. Trimming removed 4 bases at V and 5 bases at J, with 13 bases between. Germline V gene sequence: CDR1 SGHNT, CDR2 YENEEA. CDR3 sequence: CASSSPGDRDTQYF. Here the CDR3 DNA reads TGTGCCAGCAGCTCCCCGGGGGACCGAGATACGCAGTATTTT.

In its sample, this clone was seen a few times. The chain recombines TRBV5-1 with TRBJ2-1, with D uncertain. CDR1 is SGHRS and CDR2 is YFSETQ in the germline V gene. The CDR3 runs to 16 residues. V lost 4 bases and J 2 bases, leaving 16 bases between the germline ends. The CDR3 coding sequence is TGCGCCAGCAGCCTACTGGGTACCGGTCCCTACAATGAGCAGTTCTTC. The encoded protein is CASSLLGTGPYNEQFF.

The CDR3 DNA reads as TGTGCCAGCAGCTTAGTGAGGGGGCTGATGACTGAAGCTTTCTTT. It specifies CASSLVRGLMTEAFF. The chain employs TRBV7-9 and TRBJ1-1; 7 bases map to TRBD1. V lost 1 base, J lost 5 bases, and 7 bases stayed unmatched. Germline V lookup: CDR1 SEHNR, CDR2 FQNEAQ (reference sequence). The CDR3 is 15 residues long.

This clone was counted between two and nine times. The chain employs TRBV25-1 and TRBJ2-5; perhaps TRBD1 as D (7 bases). V was shortened by 2 bases and J by 6 bases, with 13 bases between the two germline ends. The CDR3 length is 14 residues. CDR1 is MGHDK, CDR2 SYGVNS, per germline. CDR3 sequence reads: CASSEPGGRKTQYF. In DNA form, the CDR3 reads TGTGCCAGCAGTGAACCAGGGGGGAGGAAGACCCAGTACTTC.

The chain links TRBV29-1 to TRBJ1-2; 9 nucleotides line up with TRBD1. V lost 7 bases to trimming and J lost 0 bases; unmatched junction nucleotides: 9. Germline V gene lookup returns CDR1 SQVTM and CDR2 ANQGSEA. The CDR3 loop spans 15 amino acids. DNA for the CDR3: TGCAGCGCCGAAGTCGACAGGGGGTCTAACTATGGCTACACCTTC. Encoded protein: CSAEVDRGSNYGYTF.

A few counts support this clone. The V gene is TRBV28, the J gene TRBJ1-4; no firm D call. V dropped 9 bases and J dropped 0 bases, with 5 bases sitting between them. CDR1 MDHEN and CDR2 SYDVKM come from the germline V gene. The CDR3 spans 12 residues. The CDR3 region is CASQTTNEKLFF. The CDR3 DNA reads as TGTGCCAGTCAGACAACTAATGAAAAACTGTTTTTT.

The rearrangement joins TRBV30 to TRBJ1-5; perhaps TRBD1 as D (5 bases). The CDR3 totals 13 residues. V lost 4 bases to trimming and J lost 5 bases, with 12 bases between them. Per the germline V gene, CDR1 is GTSNPN and CDR2 is SVGIG (reference sequence). The DNA for the CDR3 is TGTGCCTGGACCCAAGAAGGGGATCAGCCCCAGCATTTT. Its protein product is CAWTQEGDQPQHF.

This clone was detected a few times. The chain links TRBV9 to TRBJ2-6, with D tentatively TRBD2 (5 bases). Germline V gene data show CDR1 as SGDLS and CDR2 as YYNGEE. This CDR3 comprises 14 residues. V was pared by 2 bases and J by 3 bases, with 6 bases between. The CDR3 bases are TGTGCCAGCAGCGTTCGGGGTGGGGCCAACGTCCTGACTTTC. It specifies CASSVRGGANVLTF.

This rearrangement joins TRBV25-1 to TRBJ2-5; no clear D. In germline, CDR1 is MGHDK, CDR2 SYGVNS. The V end lost 3 bases, the J end lost 5 bases, and 13 bases lay between the germline ends. The CDR3 extends over 14 amino acids. The CDR3 nucleotides read TGTGCCAGCAGTGAGTTATTAGTTGGGGAGACCCAGTACTTC. Protein sequence: CASSELLVGETQYF.

This clone showed up just a few times. V and J are TRBV30 and TRBJ1-2; 8 nucleotides line up with TRBD1. This CDR3 has 13 amino acids. Germline CDR1 reads GTSNPN; CDR2 reads SVGIG (reference sequence). Losses at the gene ends were 4 bases for V and 4 bases for J; bases not matched to a gene: 5. CDR3 in DNA: TGTGCCTGGACCCCTGGGACAGGCTATGGCTACACCTTC. It encodes CAWTPGTGYGYTF. The full variable domain, with the rest looked up from reference TRBV30 and TRBJ1-2, is SQTIHQWPATLVQPVGSPLSLECTVEGTSNPNLYWYRQAAGRGLQLLFYSVGIGQISSEVPQNLSASRPQDRQFILSSKKLLLSDSGFYLCAWTPGTGYGYTFGSGTRLTVV.

This clone was seen a few times. V is TRBV2 and J is TRBJ1-4; no definite D call. CDR1 SNHLY and CDR2 FYNNEI come from the germline V gene. The CDR3 totals 12 residues. V lost 2 bases, J lost 15 bases, and 13 bases lay in between. Here the CDR3 DNA reads TGTGCCAGCAGTGAAACTGGATCCAGGATGTTTTTT. It specifies CASSETGSRMFF.

V gene TRBV14 combines with J gene TRBJ2-7, with D possibly being TRBD2 (5 bases). Trimming stripped 3 bases from V and 11 bases from J, with 11 bases between. This CDR3 comprises 11 residues. CDR1 and CDR2 (germline): SGHDN, FVKESK. The CDR3 DNA sequence: TGTGCCAGCAGCCACGGGGTGAGAAAGTACTTC. Translation gives CASSHGVRKYF. Variable domain in full (rest from reference TRBV14 and TRBJ2-7): EAGVTQFPSHSVIEKGQTVTLRCDPISGHDNLYWYRRVMGKEIKFLLHFVKESKQDESGMPNNRFLAERTGGTYSTLKVQPAELEDSGVYFCASSHGVRKYFGPGTRLTVT.

Only a few counts were recorded for this clone. The chain combines TRBV9 with TRBJ2-1, with 9 bases aligning to TRBD2. This CDR3 has 14 amino acids. Germline V gene sequence: CDR1 SGDLS, CDR2 YYNGEE. Trimming cost V 5 bases and J 9 bases; bases outside gene matches: 9. The CDR3 sequence: CASSGSGGRGEQFF. The CDR3, as DNA: TGTGCCAGCAGTGGGAGCGGGGGGCGAGGTGAGCAGTTCTTC.

The chain recombines TRBV7-8 with TRBJ1-6; D is possibly TRBD1 (6 bases). V lost 5 bases, J lost 0 bases, and 17 bases lay in between. Germline lookup yields CDR1 SGHVS and CDR2 FQNEAQ. There are 18 residues in the CDR3. The CDR3 coding sequence is TGTGCCAGCAGCCACAGTCGTGGGGGCTACTCCTATAATTCACCCCTCCACTTT. Residues: CASSHSRGGYSYNSPLHF.

In regard to this clone: Other DNA sequences in this sample translate to the same CDR3. The V call is TRBV7-2, the J call TRBJ2-7, with 7 bases aligning to TRBD1. Losses at the gene ends were 5 bases for V and 0 bases for J; bases not matched to a gene: 4. This CDR3 contains 14 residues. Per the germline V gene, CDR1 is SGHTA and CDR2 is FQGNSA. In nucleotides, the CDR3 is TGTGCCAGCAGCCTCCGGGACAGCTCCTACGAGCAGTACTTC. The encoded protein is CASSLRDSSYEQYF. The whole variable domain, filled in from reference TRBV7-2 and TRBJ2-7, reads GAGVSQSPSNKVTEKGKDVELRCDPISGHTALYWYRQSLGQGLEFLIYFQGNSAPDKSGLPSDRFSAERTGGSVSTLTIQRTQQEDSAVYLCASSLRDSSYEQYFGPGTRLTVT.